The 5 T cell receptor beta chains in this list originate from one sample, sequenced in a study of early T cells in non-severe SARS-CoV-2 infection. Via MiXCR, TCRdb re-called the 5' RACE reads, giving one row per CDR3 protein. Of more than 70,000 distinct CDR3 sequences in the sample, 10% to 15% are singletons; the top ten hold approximately 7%. Sequenced: whole blood. The source of these receptors is an adult who was a healthcare worker with PCR-confirmed SARS-CoV-2 infection or an uninfected control (not recorded which).

This clonotype came up a few times. The chain uses TRBV10-1 and TRBJ2-2; TRBD2 matches 8 bases. CDR1 and CDR2 (germline): WNHNN, SYGVQD (reference sequence). J was trimmed by 4 bases and V by 0 bases; bases with no gene match: 10. The CDR3 is 18 residues long. The CDR3: CASSESNEREISTGELFF. The CDR3 DNA reads as TGCGCCAGCAGTGAGTCGAACGAGCGGGAGATTAGCACCGGGGAGCTGTTTTTT.

This sequence joins TRBV7-3 and TRBJ2-1, with 9 bases that match TRBD2. This CDR3 is built from 13 residues. With V trimmed by 2 bases and J by 9 bases, 2 bases remained unmatched. The germline V gene has CDR1 SGHTA and CDR2 FQGTGA. CDR3 sequence reads: CASSLAGGIEQFF. The CDR3 coding sequence is TGTGCCAGCAGCTTAGCGGGAGGGATTGAGCAGTTCTTC.

The chain recombines TRBV19 with TRBJ2-5, with D possibly TRBD1 on 5 matching bases. There are 15 residues in the CDR3. V was clipped by 6 bases and J by 3 bases, with 17 bases between them. From germline, CDR1 is LNHDA and CDR2 SQIVND (reference sequence). In nucleotides, the CDR3 is TGTGCCAGTAGGGAAACAGGAAGCCTGAAAGAGACCCAGTACTTC. Protein sequence: CASRETGSLKETQYF.

This clonotype has just a few counts. The V call is TRBV7-9, the J call TRBJ2-6; 8 nucleotides line up with TRBD2. Trimming removed 5 bases from V and 4 bases from J; junction bases left unmatched: 7. The CDR3 is 16 amino acids. Germline CDR1 SEHNR, CDR2 FQNEAQ (reference sequence). CDR3 region: CASSPGGALGANVLTF. The CDR3 coding sequence is TGTGCCAGCAGCCCCGGGGGGGCACTGGGGGCCAACGTCCTGACTTTC.

This clonotype was recorded many times. This chain connects TRBV5-1 to TRBJ2-7; 7 positions agree with TRBD1. The CDR3 runs to 13 residues. Germline V lookup: CDR1 SGHRS, CDR2 YFSETQ. The J segment lost 3 bases and the V segment lost 7 bases, leaving 7 bases of the junction unmatched. Written as DNA, the CDR3 is TGCGCCAGCCACGGGACAGCTAACTACGAGCAGTACTTC. Its translation is CASHGTANYEQYF.